This T cell receptor (beta chain) was captured by sequencing in a study of blood T cell repertoires in COVID-19. Those enrolled, adults aged 18 to 89 years, came from 24 US areas. Donors in Cohort 3 counted as recovered after two negative PCRs, clearance, or symptom resolution. Only in-frame clones appear in the TCRdb table, and some are missing; sequencing was by immunoSEQ multiplex PCR. The sample records 150,000 to 200,000 clones, more than 70% being singletons. The CDR3 is made up of 17 amino acids. V was clipped by 5 bases and J by 0 bases; unmatched bases: 5. Germline CDR1 reads SGHNT; CDR2 reads YENEEA.

V is TRBV11-3 and J is TRBJ2-3; 13 nucleotides agree with TRBD2. The receptor's source is a man between 40 and 49 years old who had recovered from COVID-19. The specimen sequenced was PBMCs or T cells enriched from blood (not recorded which). DNA for the CDR3: TGTGCCAGCAGCCCCGGGACTAGCGGGGCTAGCACAGATACGCAGTATTTT. Translated: CASSPGTSGASTDTQYF.